The entry below describes one TCR beta chain. It lacks a known antigen. No qualities accompany the bases; no much larger clone lies one base away. From its cysteine to its phenylalanine, the CDR3 spans 19 amino acids. The kept DNA is CDR3 alone, 57 bases in frame from the first base. V and J are truncated by 1 base and 3 bases respectively, leaving an intervening sequence of 25 bases. CDR1 and CDR2, per the germline V gene, are MDHEN and SYDVKM. The library was obtained by the immunoSEQ multiplex PCR assay. The multiplex PCR relied on a mix of 60 forward primers for TCR Vbeta segments and 13 reverse primers for TCR Jbeta segments. The CDR3 region of rearranged TCR beta genes was amplified from genomic DNA with a multiplex PCR assay. The amplified TCR beta libraries were sequenced on the Illumina HiSeq System as 87-base-pair reads. As for the original processing: In a later analysis, tens of millions of unique TCR beta chains were counted across the 500 to 700 repertoires, and some 10 million of these chains were shared by at least two donors. Raw reads were error-corrected and collapsed into unique sequences by a nearest-neighbor algorithm in which closely related sequences were merged to remove PCR and sequencing errors. V, D and J gene segments were assigned by aligning CDR3 sequences to IMGT reference sequences. For a sequence to be retained, at least a six-nucleotide match to both a V gene segment and a J gene segment was required. A rearrangement counted as productive if the CDR3 had no stop codons and remained in frame with V and J, and every other rearrangement counted as non-productive. CDR3 was defined by IMGT convention, running from the second conserved V-encoded cysteine to the conserved J-encoded phenylalanine. In an earlier analysis of 550 to 650 of the donors, sequences lacking an unambiguous match to a single V gene segment were excluded. In an earlier analysis of 500 to 750 of the donors, V segments were called functional above 56.7% productive rearrangements and were called segregating when the between-donor standard deviation exceeded 5%. A statistical classification framework was developed to diagnose cytomegalovirus status using the catalog of TCR beta chain sequences. In a later analysis, TCR nucleotide sequences were compared against IMGT/GENE-DB human TR gene sequences so that V and J genes could be assigned. The TCRdist pipeline was used in a later analysis to assign CDR3 sequences and most-parsimonious VDJ recombination scenarios. In a later analysis, every TCR beta chain was defined by the combination of its CDR3 amino acid sequence and its V-gene family, and reads without a unique V-gene family were dropped. A later analysis removed 592 highly shared, low-generation-probability nucleotide sequences to deal with suspected cross-contamination and a sequencing artifact. In a later analysis, a clonal expansion index was calculated for each public chain from normalized within-repertoire ranks of inferred template counts. Generation probabilities in a later analysis came from a VDJ recombination model fitted to out-of-frame rearrangements, and those results were checked against IGoR. In a later analysis, hypergeometric tests were used to score TCR-TCR, TCR-HLA and TCR-CMV co-occurrence, with a repertoire-size bias correction applied to TCR pairs. A later analysis estimated false discovery rates by permuting HLA or CMV assignments 20 times. In a later analysis, co-occurring TCRs were grouped using DBSCAN, with TCRdist sequence similarity added in when clustering inside HLA-allele-positive subsets. Repertoires with fewer than 30,000 or more than 120,000 public chains, plus five repertoires with anomalous nucleotide sharing, were excluded from co-occurrence clustering. The table was pulled from immuneACCESS by TCRdb, which kept in-frame rearrangements only. Such tables lose some clones; where checked, under half of the loss comes from unresolved V genes, and the rest has no known cause. V, J and clone size reflect that table, while D and trimming were determined from the DNA. The sample table lists some 170,000 clones, 60% to 80% of them with a count of one. The top ten clonotypes cover just under 6.5% of the sample.

In total, roughly 670 healthy bone marrow donors made up the cohort. All cohort members were sampled while nominally healthy, although unrecorded immune exposures were likely present. The donor tested CMV seropositive, placing the donor among the roughly 300 seropositive members of the cohort. A peripheral blood sample was collected from each donor, and TCR beta sequencing was performed on peripheral blood mononuclear cells. Genomic DNA was extracted from the blood cell samples with the Qiagen DNeasy Blood Extraction Kit. The sample originates from a study of cytomegalovirus exposure and HLA in healthy donors (dated by TCRdb to 2016 to 2017). Looking at the study overall: According to an earlier analysis of 587 of the donors, about 190 million T cells yielded roughly 110 million unique TCR beta sequences and about 300 Gb of sequence data. A later analysis re-examined previously published TCR beta repertoires from around 670 donors and added high-resolution HLA genotyping to investigate patterns of TCR occurrence. Rather than using new phenotypic data, the later analysis identified candidate immune exposures from TCR beta sequences and from how often those sequences occurred across donors. The aim of the study was to test whether cataloging public T cell receptors could identify signatures of past pathogen exposure. Every repertoire in the discovery cohort had been generated on one and the same sequencing platform. Class I and class II HLA loci were covered by the typing at four-digit resolution. In addition to the first cohort of 650 to 750 subjects, a separate validation cohort of 100 to 150 different subjects was used. On average, approximately 250,000 unique TCR beta nucleotide sequences were sequenced per donor among about 400 genotyped donors of the cohort, with 15% to 20% of those sequences being non-productive. In an earlier analysis of a few hundred of the donors, high-throughput TCR beta sequencing was used to judge whether each TCR beta V gene segment behaved as functional or pseudogenic. An early release covering about 600 HLA-typed donors comprised approximately 300 gigabases of sequencing data and around 80 million unique TCR sequences. Among the roughly 390 genotyped donors, roughly 80% belonged to the genetic ancestry cluster associated with self-reported Caucasian donors. Using immunosequencing, the study profiled T cell repertoires from about 610 subjects and related those repertoires to cytomegalovirus serostatus. To predict cytomegalovirus infection status, the study combined high-throughput TCR immunosequencing, statistical association of individual TCRs with disease status, and machine learning. Five DR-DQ haplotypes were handled as single units for association and clustering, since linkage in the cohort was strong. The number of donors typed differed by locus, with roughly 620-630 for A, B, C, DRB1 and DQB1, 522 for DQA1, 600 to 610 for DPA1, and over 400 for DPB1. Donor age, sex, ethnicity and CMV serostatus were compiled alongside the repertoire data. Genome-wide SNP genotypes for about 55% of the 666 donors were used in a later genetic analysis, which treated that subset as a discovery cohort.

What the authors observed across the whole study: The authors suggested that the approach could potentially be extended to other disease states and immunological phenotypes. A later genetic analysis associated a missense DCLRE1C variant with V-gene and J-gene trimming of TCR beta chains, and an independent cohort replicated the association. In this cohort, only TCR beta chains were sequenced, and detectable features were limited by the absence of alpha or paired-chain data. Because some donors lacked HLA typing at each locus, the association tests relied only on the typed subset. Linkage disequilibrium might explain the correlated functional status among segregating V segments, but an unknown experimental factor could not be ruled out. In both the original and validation cohorts, the classifier was reported to diagnose cytomegalovirus status with high specificity and sensitivity. In an earlier analysis of a few hundred of the donors, most TCR beta V segments were observed in productive rearrangements about 87% or about 30% of the time, broadly matching IMGT annotations. A group of highly shared sequence variants was considered likely to be a technical artifact of the sequencing pipeline. According to a later genetic analysis, donors in an Asian-associated ancestry cluster had fewer N-insertions in productive TCRs than the approximately 670-donor mean. Across donors, most TCR sequences were observed very rarely, whereas some public TCRs were present in many individuals. Immune exposure information for the cohort was limited to CMV serostatus. Some IMGT-functional V segments, including TRBV6-2 and TRBV6-3, could not be distinguished by the 87-base-pair reads and were therefore excluded. In a later analysis, the rate of TCR association differed among HLA loci, with DRB1 alleles having the most associated TCRs and HLA-C alleles having the fewest. A further reported finding was that TCR beta sequences accurately predicted the HLA-A and HLA-B alleles for most subjects in the first cohort. Roughly uniform sequencing depth across donors was assumed in presence/absence analyses, although this assumption may not hold. A later analysis found that most CMV-associated TCR beta chains appeared HLA-restricted, with HLA associations seemingly driven largely by CMV exposure. In a later analysis, HLA-associated TCR beta chains were found to be more clonally expanded and to have lower generation probabilities than equally common non-associated chains. The study gave a list of more than 150 TCR beta chains associated with cytomegalovirus. Because counts were too low, roughly 18 rarely observed V segments, including chromosome 9 orphons, were left out of the earlier analysis of a few hundred of the donors. When HLA alleles, especially DR and DQ, strongly co-occurred, TCR associations were difficult to assign to individual alleles. In vitro tests confirmed that a few of the cytomegalovirus-associated TCR beta chains recognize cytomegalovirus antigens. In a later analysis, 16,951 TCR beta sequences were associated with specific HLA alleles at a false discovery rate of 0.05. According to a later analysis, parvovirus B19, influenza, CMV and Epstein-Barr virus appeared linked to several top co-occurrence clusters.

The origin of this receptor is a man between 40 and 49 years old in good health and CMV-seropositive. The specimen was PBMCs. In this chain, TRBV28 is recombined with TRBJ2-7, and perhaps TRBD2 as D gene, on 6 matching bases. The CDR3 in this case is CASSLFMGIGRGVSYEQYF. The DNA sequence is given as TGTGCCAGCAGTTTATTCATGGGTATCGGGAGAGGAGTAAGCTACGAGCAGTACTTC.